Presented here are 18 T cell receptor beta chains from one specimen sequenced in a study of CD8 T cells in ankylosing spondylitis. Their specific antigens are unknown. Study-wide results and caveats: Within ankylosing spondylitis blood, a TCR beta motif made up of roughly eight highly homologous variants appeared to be characteristic.

MiXCR, run by TCRdb on the 5' RACE reads, gives a single entry per CDR3 protein. The data hold about 500,000 distinct CDR3 sequences, with roughly 5% observed a single time. Input material: blood, either unsorted or a sorted T cell fraction (not recorded which). These receptors all stem from a male donor with ankylosing spondylitis.

In this sample, this clonotype turned up many times. The rearrangement links TRBV7-2 to TRBJ2-7, with 12 bases aligning to TRBD1. Germline CDR1 and CDR2: SGHTA and FQGNSA. J was trimmed by 0 bases and V by 1 base; bases with no gene match: 4. The CDR3 spans 17 residues. CDR3 coding DNA: TGTGCCAGCAGCTTAGGAGGGACAGGGGGCTTCTCCTACGAGCAGTACTTC. Encoded protein: CASSLGGTGGFSYEQYF.

This clonotype was recorded many times. The rearrangement joins TRBV20-1 to TRBJ2-3; the D is unclear. V lost 1 base and J 3 bases, leaving 8 bases between the germline ends. Germline values: CDR1 DFQATT, CDR2 SNEGSKA (reference sequence). The CDR3 is made up of 13 amino acids. Here the CDR3 DNA reads TGCAGTGCTAGAGGCCCCGAAACAGATACGCAGTATTTT. This codes for CSARGPETDTQYF.

This clonotype was observed at least ten times. V and J are TRBV9 and TRBJ2-1; D is perhaps TRBD2 (6 bases). The CDR3 sequence is 14 residues long. Germline V gene lookup returns CDR1 SGDLS and CDR2 YYNGEE. The germline V and J ends were trimmed by 0 bases and 6 bases, with 10 bases remaining between them. The CDR3 sequence is CASSVGGGANEQFF. The CDR3 nucleotides read TGTGCCAGCAGCGTAGGAGGCGGGGCCAATGAGCAGTTCTTC.

This clonotype has only a few counts. The chain joins TRBV7-9 to TRBJ2-5; TRBD2 might be the D (5 bases). CDR3 size: 16 residues. From germline, CDR1 is SEHNR and CDR2 FQNEAQ (reference sequence). The V and J ends lost 4 bases and 2 bases respectively, with 17 bases between them. As DNA, the CDR3 is TGTGCCAGCAGCTCCCGGAAGGACCGAGGGCAAGAGACCCAGTACTTC. Translation: CASSSRKDRGQETQYF.

In this sample, this clonotype turned up a few times. The chain has TRBV24-1 and TRBJ2-1; a weak D match, TRBD1 (5 bases). The CDR3 has 16 amino acids. V lost 1 base, J lost 2 bases, and 11 bases lay in between. In germline, CDR1 is KGHDR, CDR2 SFDVKD. CDR3 nucleotides: TGTGCCACCAGTGATTTTAGGGGTAATACCTACAATGAGCAGTTCTTC. It encodes CATSDFRGNTYNEQFF.

This clonotype was detected many times. The J gene is TRBJ1-5, the V gene TRBV4-3; TRBD1 matches 8 bases. V shed 1 base, J shed 5 bases, and the junction held 4 bases outside the gene matches. The CDR3 spans 15 residues. Looked up from germline, CDR1 is LGHNA and CDR2 is YSLEER. CDR3 sequence reads: CASSQGQGRHQPQHF. The CDR3 DNA reads as TGCGCCAGCAGCCAAGGACAGGGGAGGCATCAGCCCCAGCATTTT.

This clonotype was detected ten times or more. The chain recombines TRBV12-3 or TRBV12-4 with TRBJ2-3; TRBD1 matches 9 bases. V was clipped by 6 bases and J by 3 bases; unmatched bases: 7. The CDR3 consists of 15 residues. CDR3 coding DNA: TGTGCCAGCAGGAACAGGGGGCGAAGGACAGATACGCAGTATTTT. Translation gives CASRNRGRRTDTQYF.

This clonotype was observed many times. CDR3 in DNA: TGTGCCAGCAGTTCTGGACAGGGGGATCTGGCCAAAAACATTCAGTACTTC. Translating gives CASSSGQGDLAKNIQYF. The V call is TRBV28, the J call TRBJ2-4; TRBD1 agrees at 10 bases. Germline lookup yields CDR1 MDHEN and CDR2 SYDVKM. Trimming removed 4 bases from V and 1 base from J; junction bases left unmatched: 7. The CDR3 spans 17 residues.

The table lists this clonotype with many counts. The chain recombines TRBV20-1 with TRBJ2-3; no clear D gene. The V gene lost 5 bases and the J gene lost 2 bases, with 11 bases spanning the gap. Per the germline V gene, CDR1 is DFQATT and CDR2 is SNEGSKA (reference sequence). The CDR3 sequence is 13 residues long. DNA of the CDR3: TGCAGTGCTCCCCCCGCCAACACAGATACGCAGTATTTT. It specifies CSAPPANTDTQYF.

This chain uses TRBV9 with TRBJ2-1, with unresolved D. With 2 bases removed from V and 2 bases from J, the gap between germline ends came to 17 bases. The germline V gene has CDR1 SGDLS and CDR2 YYNGEE. This CDR3 has 17 residues. The CDR3 loop is CASSVKPSPTAYNEQFF. In nucleotides, the CDR3 is TGTGCCAGCAGCGTTAAGCCGTCGCCGACGGCCTACAATGAGCAGTTCTTC.

This clonotype was observed many times. The chain combines TRBV4-2 with TRBJ2-1, with D tentatively TRBD1 or TRBD2 (5 bases each). CDR1 LGHNA and CDR2 YNFKEQ come from the germline V gene. V lost 0 bases and J lost 8, with 11 bases in between. The CDR3 totals 14 residues. Here the CDR3 DNA reads TGTGCCAGCAGCCAAGATCTCAGGGACGATGAGCAGTTCTTC. Protein product: CASSQDLRDDEQFF.

J is TRBJ2-7 and V is TRBV20-1, with 8 bases lining up with TRBD2. V gave up 5 bases and J gave up 4 bases; unmatched junction bases: 7. This CDR3 is 13 amino acids long. Germline lookup yields CDR1 DFQATT and CDR2 SNEGSKA (reference sequence). DNA of the CDR3: TGCAGTGCTGGAGGTAGCGGGGTATACGAGCAGTACTTC. Protein product: CSAGGSGVYEQYF.

Only a few counts were recorded for this clonotype. J is TRBJ2-3 and V is TRBV7-2, with D possibly TRBD2 on 5 matching bases. The CDR3 runs 15 residues. Germline CDR1 reads SGHTA; CDR2 reads FQGNSA. Trimming cost V 6 bases and J 7 bases, with 20 bases left between them. The CDR3, as DNA: TGTGCCAGCAGTTCGGACGGACGACCGGGGAATACGCAGTATTTT. Its translation is CASSSDGRPGNTQYF.

This clonotype was seen many times. The V gene is TRBV5-1, the J gene TRBJ2-7; 10 positions match TRBD1. The junction had 5 bases not matched to a gene; V was cut back by 3 bases and J by 2 bases. The CDR3 spans 15 residues. Germline V gene lookup returns CDR1 SGHRS and CDR2 YFSETQ. CDR3 sequence: CASSWMTGGTYEQYF. Here the CDR3 DNA reads TGCGCCAGCAGCTGGATGACAGGGGGCACCTACGAGCAGTACTTC.

This clonotype was counted at least ten times. The rearrangement joins TRBV7-2 to TRBJ2-5; D may correspond to TRBD1 or TRBD2 (5 bases each). Trimming removed 0 bases from V and 5 bases from J, with 16 bases in between. This CDR3 has 16 amino acids. In germline, CDR1 is SGHTA, CDR2 FQGNSA. The CDR3 loop is CASSLAASGAGETQYF. As DNA, the CDR3 is TGTGCCAGCAGCTTAGCGGCAAGCGGAGCAGGGGAGACCCAGTACTTC.

This clonotype showed up many times. V is TRBV5-1 and J is TRBJ1-6; D is unresolved. CDR3 length: 13 amino acids. V was trimmed by 0 bases and J by 9 bases, leaving 7 bases between them. Germline CDR1 SGHRS, CDR2 YFSETQ. CDR3 coding DNA: TGCGCCAGCAGCTTGGCCGGGAGTTCACCCCTCCACTTT. Its translation: CASSLAGSSPLHF.

Of note for this clonotype: Germline is not matched at one junction end, which may reflect a read error. This chain links TRBV4-2 with TRBJ1-5; D gene uncertain. The CDR3 runs to 13 residues. From germline, CDR1 is LGHNA and CDR2 YNFKEQ. The CDR3 spells CASGHGLICPQHF. CDR3 DNA sequence: TGTGCCAGCGGCCACGGGCTCATCTGCCCCCAGCATTTT.

In the case of this clonotype: Germline and junction disagree at one end, which may indicate a read error. This rearrangement joins TRBV20-1 to TRBJ1-5; TRBD1 aligns across 9 bases. Germline V lookup: CDR1 DFQATT, CDR2 SNEGSKA (reference sequence). This CDR3 contains 13 residues. CDR3 coding DNA: TGCAGTGCTCCACGACAGGGGGGACAGCACCAGCATTTT. Amino acid sequence: CSAPRQGGQHQHF.